Each of the 21 T cell receptor beta chains below was sequenced from the same sample in a study of vaccination and CD4 T cells after COVID-19. These receptors lack a known antigen. Oncomine TCR Beta short-read sequencing was applied to DNA from cultured CD4+ T cells. A single record per CDR3 protein comes from TCRdb applying MiXCR to the PCR reads. Here the sample spans 15,000 to 20,000 distinct CDR3 sequences, approximately 50% being singletons. Treatment specified: 10-day PBMC culture with coronavirus spike peptide pools or control peptides (ViraFEST assay). The sequenced sample was CD4+ T cells from blood, cultured in vitro, obtained before SARS-CoV-2 vaccination. The source is a human donor who had recovered from COVID-19.

A few counts support this clonotype. The chain employs TRBV6-1 and TRBJ1-1; perhaps TRBD1 as D (6 bases). The length of the CDR3 is 13 residues. Germline assignment: CDR1 MNHNS and CDR2 SASEGT. V lost 6 bases, J lost 5 bases, and 13 bases lay in between. CDR3 sequence (DNA): TGTGCCAGCAGAAAGGGGGGGTCGACTGAAGCTTTCTTT. Its translation: CASRKGGSTEAFF.

This sequence joins TRBV12-3 or TRBV12-4 and TRBJ1-5; the D is unclear. The CDR3 spans 13 residues. V was trimmed by 2 bases and J by 5 bases, leaving 7 bases between them. This CDR3 is CASSLSLYQPQHF. The CDR3 DNA reads as TGTGCCAGCAGTTTATCGTTATATCAGCCCCAGCATTTT.

The chain links TRBV20-1 to TRBJ2-1; perhaps TRBD2 as D (6 bases). CDR3 size: 15 residues. The germline V gene encodes CDR1 DFQATT and CDR2 SNEGSKA (reference sequence). The V and J ends lost 5 bases and 8 bases respectively, with 22 bases between them. This CDR3 reads CSASTVSGMADEQFF. The CDR3 region has the DNA TGCAGTGCTTCCACGGTTAGCGGCATGGCGGATGAGCAGTTCTTC.

The chain recombines TRBV19 with TRBJ1-5; D might be TRBD1 (5 bases). The length of the CDR3 is 14 residues. Germline V gene data show CDR1 as LNHDA and CDR2 as SQIVND (reference sequence). The CDR3 coding sequence is TGTGGGTCGGGGCGGGAGACCGGATGGGGGCCCCAGCATTTT. Its translation is CGSGRETGWGPQHF.

V gene TRBV27 combines with J gene TRBJ1-2; maybe TRBD1 (5 bases). Trimming cost V 7 bases and J 6 bases, with 24 bases left between them. Germline V CDR1 and CDR2: MNHEY, SMNVEV (reference sequence). The CDR3 is 16 residues long. The CDR3, as DNA: TGTGCCAGCACCAAGTTTGGGACCGCTCCCGGAGATGGCTACACCTTC. It specifies CASTKFGTAPGDGYTF.

This clonotype has only a few counts. The chain recombines TRBV7-9 with TRBJ1-2; maybe TRBD1 (6 bases). The CDR3 length is 14 residues. V lost 7 bases, J lost 2 bases, and 14 bases lay in between. The germline V gene encodes CDR1 SEHNR and CDR2 FQNEAQ (reference sequence). As DNA, the CDR3 is TGTGCCAGCACAACGTGGGACACCAACTATGGCTACACCTTC. This codes for CASTTWDTNYGYTF.

The chain uses TRBV2 and TRBJ1-2; 8 bases are a match to TRBD1. The J segment lost 8 bases and the V segment lost 5 bases, leaving 4 bases of the junction unmatched. The CDR3 spans 12 residues. CDR1 SNHLY and CDR2 FYNNEI come from the germline V gene. This CDR3 is CASSFGQGGYTF. Here the CDR3 DNA reads TGTGCCAGCAGTTTTGGACAGGGAGGCTACACCTTC.

The chain combines TRBV20-1 with TRBJ2-3, with 7 bases that match TRBD2. V lost 0 bases to trimming and J lost 3 bases; unmatched junction nucleotides: 6. This CDR3 has 15 residues. CDR1 and CDR2 from the germline V gene are DFQATT and SNEGSKA (reference sequence). The CDR3 here is CSARDFGGSTDTQYF. The CDR3 DNA is TGCAGTGCTAGAGATTTCGGGGGGTCTACAGATACGCAGTATTTT.

The genes are TRBV6-2 or TRBV6-3 and TRBJ2-7; 13 bases agree with TRBD2. Per germline, CDR1 MNHEY and CDR2 SVGEGT. This CDR3 has 15 amino acids. The ends lost 6 bases at V and 5 bases at J; junction bases unmatched: 7. CDR3 nucleotides: TGTGCCAGCAGCTCGTGGACTAGCGGGAGCAACGAGCAGTACTTC. It translates to CASSSWTSGSNEQYF.

The chain employs TRBV20-1 and TRBJ2-7, with 7 bases aligning to TRBD2. Germline assignment: CDR1 DFQATT and CDR2 SNEGSKA (reference sequence). This CDR3 has 14 amino acids. The V and J ends lost 2 bases and 3 bases, in that order; junction bases with no gene match: 7. This CDR3 reads CSARYASGGYEQYF. CDR3 coding DNA: TGCAGTGCTAGATACGCTAGCGGAGGCTACGAGCAGTACTTC.

This clonotype is categorized as medium-sized. The gene calls are TRBV20-1 and TRBJ1-5; TRBD1 might be the D (5 bases). This CDR3 is 12 amino acids long. CDR1 and CDR2 (germline): DFQATT, SNEGSKA (reference sequence). Trimming cost V 5 bases and J 6 bases, with 11 bases left between them. CDR3 nucleotides: TGCAGTGCTGGCGGGGGGGGTCAGCCCCAGCATTTT. It codes for CSAGGGGQPQHF.

This sequence joins TRBV19 and TRBJ1-5; D is unresolved. CDR1 and CDR2 (germline): LNHDA, SQIVND (reference sequence). Trimming stripped 7 bases from V and 7 bases from J, with 11 bases between. The length of the CDR3 is 12 residues. This CDR3 is CASTTPGQPQHF. CDR3 in DNA: TGTGCCAGTACAACCCCCGGACAGCCCCAGCATTTT. Combining the CDR3 with reference TRBV19 and TRBJ1-5 gives the whole variable domain DGGITQSPKYLFRKEGQNVTLSCEQNLNHDAMYWYRQDPGQGLRLIYYSQIVNDFQKGDIAEGYSVSREKKESFPLTVTSAQKNPTAFYLCASTTPGQPQHFGDGTRLSIL.

V gene TRBV14 combines with J gene TRBJ1-1, with a tentative D call TRBD1 (5 bases). V gave up 0 bases and J gave up 6 bases, with 14 bases separating them. The length of the CDR3 is 15 residues. Germline V CDR1 and CDR2: SGHDN, FVKESK. CDR3 DNA: TGTGCCAGCAGCCAAGATGGTCGGGGGGACGCTGAAGCTTTCTTT. This sequence encodes CASSQDGRGDAEAFF.

Only one count was recorded for this clonotype. The chain carries TRBV7-6 and TRBJ2-2, with TRBD2 as a possible D gene (6 bases). This CDR3 contains 14 residues. V was trimmed by 4 bases and J by 7 bases, leaving 13 bases between them. Germline V CDR1 and CDR2: SGHVS, FNYEAQ. The CDR3 spells CASSSLGGVGELFF. CDR3 bases: TGTGCCAGCAGCTCCCTAGGAGGGGTCGGGGAGCTGTTTTTT.

CDR3 nucleotides: TGTGCCAGCAGCAGGGACCTCGTTTCCTACAATGAGCAGTTCTTC. It translates to CASSRDLVSYNEQFF. The chain employs TRBV11-2 and TRBJ2-1; D is perhaps TRBD1 or TRBD2 (5 bases each). Trimming cost V 5 bases and J 1 base, with 12 bases left between them. Germline V lookup: CDR1 SGHAT, CDR2 FQNNGV. CDR3 size: 15 residues.

The chain joins TRBV18 to TRBJ1-1, with TRBD1 matching over 12 bases. Germline trimming cut 2 bases from V and 2 bases from J; bases unmatched to any gene: 9. Germline V gene data show CDR1 as KGHSH and CDR2 as LQKENI. This CDR3 is 18 amino acids long. As DNA, the CDR3 is TGTGCCAGCTCACCAACACCCGGGACAGGGGGCAGTAACACTGAAGCTTTCTTT. This encodes CASSPTPGTGGSNTEAFF.

The genes are TRBV19 and TRBJ2-3; perhaps TRBD2 as D (5 bases). The CDR3 runs to 14 residues. The V end was cut by 5 bases, the J end by 2 bases, with 11 bases between. Germline values: CDR1 LNHDA, CDR2 SQIVND (reference sequence). The CDR3 coding sequence is TGTGCCAGTAGTCCTATCGGGAACACAGATACGCAGTATTTT. This encodes CASSPIGNTDTQYF.

With respect to this clonotype: An end of the junction does not agree with germline; a read error may underlie this. This rearrangement joins TRBV5-4 to TRBJ1-1; 7 bases agree with TRBD1. This CDR3 has 15 amino acids. CDR1 and CDR2 (germline): SGHNT, YYREEE (reference sequence). For the CDR3, the DNA is TGTGCCAGCAGCGAGAACAGGGGTAGCGACACTGGAGCTTTCTTT. This codes for CASSENRGSDTGAFF.

This chain joins TRBV20-1 and TRBJ2-1; TRBD2 aligns across 10 bases. CDR1 is DFQATT, CDR2 SNEGSKA, per germline (reference sequence). V shed 6 bases, J shed 5 bases, and the junction held 10 bases outside the gene matches. The CDR3 has 15 residues. CDR3 nucleotide sequence: TGCAGTGCCGACCCCCCTAGCGGGGGAGACAATGAGCAGTTCTTC. Translating gives CSADPPSGGDNEQFF.

This chain links TRBV6-5 with TRBJ2-3, with TRBD2 matching 9 bases. Germline CDR1 reads MNHEY; CDR2 reads SVGAGI. This CDR3 spans 18 amino acids. Germline trimming cut 0 bases from V and 0 bases from J; bases unmatched to any gene: 7. The CDR3 DNA is TGTGCCAGCAGTTACTCGGTGACTAGCGGTACTAGCACAGATACGCAGTATTTT. Its translation: CASSYSVTSGTSTDTQYF.

About this clonotype: Its ends do not fully match the called genes, so a read error is possible. This chain connects TRBV27 to TRBJ2-1; TRBD2 agrees at 7 bases. The CDR3 loop spans 14 amino acids. In germline, CDR1 is MNHEY, CDR2 SMNVEV (reference sequence). The DNA for the CDR3 is TGTGCCAGCAGTTTTAGCGGGTCCTACAATGAGCAGCTCTTC. Translated, it gives CASSFSGSYNEQLF.